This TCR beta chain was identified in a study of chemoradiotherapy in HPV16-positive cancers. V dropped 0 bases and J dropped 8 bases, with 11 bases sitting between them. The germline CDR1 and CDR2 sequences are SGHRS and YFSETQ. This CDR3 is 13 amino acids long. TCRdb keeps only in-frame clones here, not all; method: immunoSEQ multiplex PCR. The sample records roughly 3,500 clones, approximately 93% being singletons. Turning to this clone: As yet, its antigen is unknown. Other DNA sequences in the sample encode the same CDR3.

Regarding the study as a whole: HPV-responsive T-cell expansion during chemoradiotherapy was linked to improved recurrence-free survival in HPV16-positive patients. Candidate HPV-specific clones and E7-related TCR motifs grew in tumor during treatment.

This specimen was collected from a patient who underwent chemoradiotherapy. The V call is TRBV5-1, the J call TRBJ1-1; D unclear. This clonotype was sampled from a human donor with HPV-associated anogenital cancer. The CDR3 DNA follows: TGCGCCAGCAGCTTGGCCCTGGGTGCCGAAGCTTTCTTT. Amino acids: CASSLALGAEAFF. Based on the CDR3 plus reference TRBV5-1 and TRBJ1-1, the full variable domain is KAGVTQTPRYLIKTRGQQVTLSCSPISGHRSVSWYQQTPGQGLQFLFEYFSETQRNKGNFPGRFSGRQFSNSRSEMNVSTLELGDSALYLCASSLALGAEAFFGQGTRLTVV.